This T cell receptor beta chain was obtained from a study of CD39 and CD103 CD8 tumor-infiltrating T cells. General study points: Unlike DN TIL clonotypes, DP TIL clonotypes seldom appeared in blood. Compared with DN, SP and blood memory CD8, DP TILs appeared more oligoclonal.

With respect to this clone: The antigen remains unidentified.

The germline V gene has CDR1 MDHEN and CDR2 SYDVKM. The CDR3 contains 13 residues. The V and J ends lost 5 bases and 5 bases respectively, with 12 bases between them. Sequencing used immunoSEQ multiplex PCR; TCRdb keeps in-frame clones, though not all of them. Of about 3,600 clones listed, approximately 63% were seen once; the top ten hold approximately 24%. The chain employs TRBV28 and TRBJ1-2; D gene uncertain. This TCR came from a human donor with head and neck squamous cell carcinoma. The sample consisted of CD39- CD103- CD8+ T cells sorted from the tumor. Regarding subset: CD103-CD39- double-negative CD45RA- CD8 T cells. The CDR3 region has the DNA TGTGCCAGCAGTCGAATTGGTCGGTATGGCTACACCTTC. Protein: CASSRIGRYGYTF.